This T cell receptor beta chain is drawn from a study of T cell responses to AZD1222 COVID-19 vaccine (dated by TCRdb to about 2021). About the study as a whole: A total of about 240 trial participants underwent TCR sequencing, of whom 207 received two doses of AZD1222 and some 25 received two doses of the MenACWY control vaccine. Enrollment into the trials was organized by age into subgroups of 18-55, 56-69 and 70-plus years, and those subgroups contained around 150, 28 and 57 TCR-sequenced participants, respectively. Paper-wide results and their limitations: The vaccine-associated CD4 TCRs covered the entire spike protein, and the dominant responses fell in regions 160-218 and 743-854. Because no samples from the day 14 peak response were available, repertoires could be characterized only after the peak T cell response. The 56-69-year group was small, and its depth increase did not reach significance, likely because of low power. Only six AZD1222 recipients were SARS-CoV-2 seropositive at baseline, limiting conclusions about previously exposed vaccinees. Participants were mostly white British and included more females than males, and it was suggested by the authors that clonal diversity may have been underestimated. Spike-specific TCR breadth and depth rose significantly after two AZD1222 doses compared with day 0 and with MenACWY recipients. Reportedly, almost half of the unique spike-specific TCRs recognized epitopes lying outside the regions that are mutated in the B.1.351 and B.1.1.7 variants.

The CDR3 regions of human TCRbeta chains were analyzed by immunosequencing. Under the source paper's analysis protocol: TCRs in the repertoires were compared against a reference library of SARS-CoV-2-specific TCRs that had been generated with the MIRA antigen-specificity platform. Breadth meant the fraction of unique TCRs that were SARS-CoV-2-associated, whereas depth meant the fraction of total T cells that were SARS-CoV-2-associated. Using the MIRA data, each spike-specific TCR was assigned both to the spike region to which the TCR was reactive and to a CD4 or CD8 class. Log10-transformed breadth and depth values were compared by one-way ANOVA with Sidak's multiple comparisons tests. This immuneACCESS table, as held by TCRdb, lists in-frame sequences with V and J called but not all clones. Of the missing ones, under half trace to an unresolved V gene in checked studies; the others have no known cause. V, J and clone size were drawn from that table, and D and trimming were deduced from the DNA. The sample profile shows 77,000 or so clones; around 90% of them were found once. Clones ranked in the top ten supply roughly 18% of the sample.

The sample's time point label, decoded: about 28 days (+/-7) after the second vaccine dose. AZD1222 recipients with second doses at about 4 weeks or about 12 weeks were pooled, because spike-specific TCR depth and breadth did not differ between schedules. Vaccinee samples came from UK trials COV001 and COV002, including a single-blind randomized controlled phase 2/3 trial of AZD1222 (ChAdOx1 nCoV-19) in healthy adults. For TCRbeta chain sequencing, PBMC samples from trial participants were taken at day 0 and at day 28 after the second dose. A note on this clone: Its antigen is currently not known. No base-level quality is on record; no much larger clone is a single base apart.

V is cut by 6 bases and J by 4 bases, and the space between the germline ends is 18 bases. The CDR3 sequence holds 15 residues, the cysteine and phenylalanine included. The read is trimmed to its CDR3 DNA, 45 bases read in frame from base 1. According to the germline V gene, CDR1 reads MNHEY and CDR2 reads SVGAGI. This receptor chain uses TRBV6-5 and TRBJ1-1; a weak D assignment points to TRBD1 (6 bases agree). This clonotype originated in an adult who received the AZD1222 COVID-19 vaccine. This specimen was peripheral blood, taken 28 days after the second AZD1222 dose. DNA sequence: TGTGCCAGCAGAAGCGGGGCGGGGGCAGGCACTGAAGCTTTCTTT. Its protein is CASRSGAGAGTEAFF.